Detailed here is one T cell receptor (beta chain). The antigen is unknown. Clones were read by immunoSEQ multiplex PCR, and TCRdb kept only the in-frame ones, dropping some. The sample has about 69,000 clones, roughly nine tenths seen once. This sample is drawn from a study of OX40 agonist ivuxolimab in advanced cancers. General study points: CD8+ T cells showed, on average, more clonal expansion than CD4+ cells.

CDR1 MDHEN and CDR2 SYDVKM come from the germline V gene. V was pared by 4 bases and J by 0 bases, with 4 bases of the junction left unmatched. The CDR3 has 15 amino acids. The sequencing here drew on CD4+ or CD8+ T cells sorted from blood, taken in a trial of the OX40 agonist ivuxolimab. This sequence joins TRBV28 and TRBJ1-1; TRBD1 matches 8 bases. This receptor was obtained from an adult with an advanced solid tumor such as melanoma, head and neck, liver or kidney cancer. In DNA, the CDR3 is TGTGCCAGCAGTTCTAGACAGGGGATGAACACTGAAGCTTTCTTT. Translation: CASSSRQGMNTEAFF.